Shown below are 13 T cell receptor beta chains from a single sample sequenced in a study of shared clonotypes between healthy human individuals. Only in-frame clones appear in the TCRdb table, and some are missing; sequencing was by immunoSEQ multiplex PCR. The sample includes hundreds of thousands of clones, roughly 95% of them seen just once. Naive-designated CD8 cells lacked CD45RO, were positively enriched for CCR7, and omitted terminally differentiated effector memory CD45RA+ cells. Source material: naive CD8+ T cells sorted from blood. The receptors derive from a woman aged 30 to 39 in good health.

The chain carries TRBV13 and TRBJ2-7; D is unresolved. Germline CDR1 reads PRHDT; CDR2 reads FYEKMQ (reference sequence). Trimming removed 0 bases from V and 3 bases from J, with 12 bases in between. CDR3 length: 15 amino acids. The CDR3 region is CASSLGPQVNYEQYF. The DNA for the CDR3 is TGTGCCAGCAGCTTAGGACCCCAGGTAAACTACGAGCAGTACTTC.

V is TRBV2 and J is TRBJ2-5; 8 bases are a match to TRBD1. V lost 1 base to trimming and J lost 2 bases; unmatched junction nucleotides: 3. Germline CDR1 reads SNHLY; CDR2 reads FYNNEI. The CDR3 is 15 residues long. The CDR3 reads CASSEVYRGQETQYF. The CDR3 coding sequence is TGTGCCAGCAGTGAAGTGTACAGGGGGCAAGAGACCCAGTACTTC.

This clone was seen a single time. This chain joins TRBV19 and TRBJ2-3; 8 positions agree with TRBD2. The CDR3 sequence is 17 residues long. The trim removed 6 bases at V and 8 bases at J, leaving 19 bases unmatched. Germline CDR1 LNHDA, CDR2 SQIVND (reference sequence). The CDR3 reads CASSSLPPSREAGTQYF. The CDR3 nucleotides read TGTGCCAGTAGCTCACTCCCCCCCTCGCGGGAGGCCGGTACGCAGTATTTT.

V is TRBV4-1 and J is TRBJ2-1; perhaps D is TRBD1 or TRBD2 (5 bases each). The germline CDR1 and CDR2 sequences are MGHRA and YSYEKL. Deletions cut 1 base from V and 0 bases from J, with 10 bases between. This CDR3 spans 16 amino acids. The CDR3 coding sequence is TGCGCCAGCAGCCAAGCCGGGGCGAGCTCCTACAATGAGCAGTTCTTC. Translated: CASSQAGASSYNEQFF.

The chain couples TRBV27 to TRBJ2-7, with TRBD2 matching over 7 bases. Germline V CDR1 and CDR2: MNHEY, SMNVEV (reference sequence). After removal of 3 bases from V and 1 base from J, the junction contained 12 bases not matched to a gene. The CDR3 is 17 residues long. CDR3 in DNA: TGTGCCAGCAGTTTGTCGGTACTAGCGCGAGCTTCCTACGAGCAGTACTTC. This sequence encodes CASSLSVLARASYEQYF.

This chain uses TRBV29-1 with TRBJ1-4; D not certain. Trimming removed 7 bases at V and 0 bases at J, with 9 bases between. The CDR3 sequence is 13 residues long. From germline, CDR1 is SQVTM and CDR2 ANQGSEA. Here the CDR3 DNA reads TGCAGCGGACTCGGCTCAACTAATGAAAAACTGTTTTTT. Translation: CSGLGSTNEKLFF. Together with reference TRBV29-1 and TRBJ1-4, the CDR3 gives the full variable domain: SAVISQKPSRDICQRGTSLTIQCQVDSQVTMMFWYRQQPGQSLTLIATANQGSEATYESGFVIDKFPISRPNLTFSTLTVSNMSPEDSSIYLCSGLGSTNEKLFFGSGTQLSVL.

V usage is TRBV5-1 and J usage is TRBJ2-2, with D perhaps TRBD1 (5 bases). The CDR3 totals 16 residues. Germline values: CDR1 SGHRS, CDR2 YFSETQ. V lost 4 bases, J lost 0 bases, and 13 bases lay in between. The chain's CDR3 is CASSLVDITNTGELFF. CDR3 bases: TGCGCCAGCAGCCTCGTGGACATAACGAACACCGGGGAGCTGTTTTTT.

V usage is TRBV28 and J usage is TRBJ2-3; D may match TRBD1 or TRBD2 (6 bases each). The CDR3 has 14 residues. Germline values: CDR1 MDHEN, CDR2 SYDVKM. The CDR3 protein is CAVRRDTSTDTQYF. CDR3 nucleotide sequence: TGTGCGGTTCGGCGGGACACTAGTACAGATACGCAGTATTTT.

The chain recombines TRBV2 with TRBJ1-5; D ambiguous. Trimming removed 1 base from V and 3 bases from J, with 10 bases in between. The germline gives CDR1 SNHLY, CDR2 FYNNEI. This CDR3 is 15 amino acids long. CDR3 nucleotide sequence: TGTGCCAGCAGTGAAGGGCCAGGCTCCAATCAGCCCCAGCATTTT. Amino acid sequence: CASSEGPGSNQPQHF. Full variable domain (outside the CDR3, taken from reference TRBV2 and TRBJ1-5): EPEVTQTPSHQVTQMGQEVILRCVPISNHLYFYWYRQILGQKVEFLVSFYNNEISEKSEIFDDQFSVERPDGSNFTLKIRSTKLEDSAMYFCASSEGPGSNQPQHFGDGTRLSIL.

The chain is built from TRBV27 and TRBJ1-2; D is unclear. Germline assignment: CDR1 MNHEY and CDR2 SMNVEV (reference sequence). There are 13 residues in the CDR3. The V gene lost 6 bases and the J gene lost 4 bases, with 12 bases spanning the gap. This chain's CDR3 is CASSPSRFYGYTF. The CDR3 nucleotides read TGTGCCAGCAGCCCGTCCAGGTTCTATGGCTACACCTTC.

The V call is TRBV27, the J call TRBJ1-1; D ambiguous. V dropped 0 bases and J dropped 6 bases, with 14 bases sitting between them. The length of the CDR3 is 15 residues. Germline loops: CDR1 MNHEY, CDR2 SMNVEV (reference sequence). DNA for the CDR3: TGTGCCAGCAGTTTATCTGTGGGTCCCCTGGCTGAAGCTTTCTTT. It encodes CASSLSVGPLAEAFF.

The chain employs TRBV9 and TRBJ1-2; TRBD1 agrees at 7 bases. Germline V gene lookup returns CDR1 SGDLS and CDR2 YYNGEE. The CDR3 is made up of 16 amino acids. After removal of 0 bases from V and 6 bases from J, the junction contained 11 bases not matched to a gene. This CDR3 reads CASSVGSGRGAHGYTF. DNA of the CDR3: TGTGCCAGCAGCGTAGGGTCCGGCAGGGGGGCCCATGGCTACACCTTC. Based on the CDR3 plus reference TRBV9 and TRBJ1-2, the full variable domain is DSGVTQTPKHLITATGQRVTLRCSPRSGDLSVYWYQQSLDQGLQFLIQYYNGEERAKGNILERFSAQQFPDLHSELNLSSLELGDSALYFCASSVGSGRGAHGYTFGSGTRLTVV.

The chain employs TRBV7-8 and TRBJ1-1, with D possibly matching TRBD1 (5 bases). Germline V gene data show CDR1 as SGHVS and CDR2 as FQNEAQ. The CDR3 has 16 residues. V gave up 0 bases and J gave up 1 base, with 12 bases separating them. CDR3 protein: CASSLARGGWNTEAFF. The DNA of the CDR3 is TGTGCCAGCAGCTTAGCCCGTGGGGGGTGGAACACTGAAGCTTTCTTT. Looking up the rest from reference TRBV7-8 and TRBJ1-1 gives the full variable domain: GAGVSQSPRYKVAKRGQDVALRCDPISGHVSLFWYQQALGQGPEFLTYFQNEAQLDKSGLPSDRFFAERPEGSVSTLKIQRTQQEDSAVYLCASSLARGGWNTEAFFGQGTRLTVV.